These 18 T cell receptor beta chains were all obtained from the same sample, sequenced in a study of CD8 T cells in Susac syndrome. cDNA came from approximately 0.5 to 1 ug RNA primed by random hexamers. TCRdb passed the immunoSEQ multiplex PCR reads through MiXCR, listing each CDR3 protein once. The sample holds around 100,000 distinct CDR3 sequences, 95% seen once. Sequencing was performed on CD8+ T cells from PBMCs. The receptor set was obtained from a human donor with Susac syndrome.

The rearrangement uses TRBV6-5 and TRBJ2-5; TRBD1 might be the D (6 bases). Between the trimmed V and J ends, which lost 1 base and 3 bases, there was a span of 9 bases. Germline V lookup: CDR1 MNHEY, CDR2 SVGAGI. This CDR3 region has 14 residues. CDR3 bases: TGTGCCAGCAGTTACTTACAGGGAAAAGAGACCCAGTACTTC. Translated: CASSYLQGKETQYF.

The chain employs TRBV2 and TRBJ2-1, with 7 nucleotides matching TRBD1. The length of the CDR3 is 13 residues. Looked up from germline, CDR1 is SNHLY and CDR2 is FYNNEI. V lost 10 bases, J lost 8 bases, and 11 bases stayed unmatched. Here the CDR3 DNA reads TGTGCCATCCTACGGACAGGTGGCGATGAGCAGTTCTTC. Translated, it gives CAILRTGGDEQFF.

The CDR3 reads CASSESGTDNQPQHF. CDR3 nucleotides: TGTGCCAGTAGCGAATCCGGGACAGACAATCAGCCCCAGCATTTT. The chain couples TRBV19 to TRBJ1-5; 7 bases line up with TRBD1. With 6 bases clipped from V and 3 bases from J, the junction kept 8 bases outside the gene matches. The CDR3 spans 15 residues. CDR1 and CDR2 (germline): LNHDA, SQIVND (reference sequence).

The chain links TRBV20-1 to TRBJ2-1, with D tentatively TRBD1 (5 bases). Trimming removed 5 bases from V and 8 bases from J, with 13 bases in between. CDR1 and CDR2 from the germline V gene are DFQATT and SNEGSKA (reference sequence). This CDR3 contains 12 residues. CDR3 residues: CSARRDAYEQFF. The CDR3 DNA follows: TGCAGTGCTCGCAGGGATGCGTATGAGCAGTTCTTC.

This chain links TRBV27 with TRBJ1-1, with unresolved D. The CDR3 loop spans 10 amino acids. V was pared by 9 bases and J by 1 base, with 3 bases between. In germline, CDR1 is MNHEY, CDR2 SMNVEV (reference sequence). Here the CDR3 reads CARRNTEAFF. In DNA, the CDR3 is TGTGCCAGGAGGAACACTGAAGCTTTCTTT.

The chain links TRBV20-1 to TRBJ2-7, with TRBD1 as a possible D gene (7 bases). CDR1 DFQATT and CDR2 SNEGSKA come from the germline V gene (reference sequence). The length of the CDR3 is 13 residues. V lost 3 bases, J lost 3 bases, and 12 bases lay in between. CDR3 loop: CSASGGQNYEQYF. The CDR3 region has the DNA TGCAGTGCTAGCGGGGGACAGAACTACGAGCAGTACTTC.

The gene calls are TRBV15 and TRBJ2-5; D call uncertain. The CDR3 extends over 14 amino acids. CDR1 is LNHNV and CDR2 is YYDKDF in the germline V gene (reference sequence). V lost 1 base, J lost 4 bases, and 10 bases lay in between. The CDR3 DNA reads as TGTGCCACCAGCAGAGGGGCGAGGCCAGAGACCCAGTACTTC. Translation gives CATSRGARPETQYF.

V is TRBV2 and J is TRBJ1-2, with D possibly being TRBD1 (6 bases). V lost 4 bases and J lost 5, with 11 bases in between. The CDR3 totals 13 residues. Per the germline V gene, CDR1 is SNHLY and CDR2 is FYNNEI. The CDR3, as DNA: TGTGCCAGCAGTGGTGGGACAAGTTATGGCTACACCTTC. It specifies CASSGGTSYGYTF.

CDR3 loop: CATAGSWETQYF. The CDR3 nucleotides read TGTGCCACCGCTGGGAGCTGGGAGACCCAGTACTTC. The chain uses TRBV25-1 and TRBJ2-5; tentatively, D is TRBD2 (5 bases). Germline CDR1 reads MGHDK; CDR2 reads SYGVNS. Trimming took off 10 bases at V and 5 bases at J, with 14 bases between the two ends. The CDR3 length is 12 residues.

A word on this clonotype: A read error may produce the germline difference seen at one junction end. This chain connects TRBV4-1 to TRBJ2-1, with D maybe TRBD2 (5 bases). CDR3 length: 14 residues. In germline, CDR1 is MGHRA, CDR2 YSYEKL. Here the CDR3 reads CASSQVRTGFEPFF. The DNA of the CDR3 is TGCGCCAGCAGCCAAGTTCGGACTGGGTTTGAGCCGTTCTTC.

On this clonotype itself: Mismatch with germline at one junction end may stem from a read error. The genes are TRBV7-2 and TRBJ2-1, with D tentatively TRBD1 (5 bases). Germline CDR1 reads SGHTA; CDR2 reads FQGNSA. The CDR3 spans 13 residues. CDR3 DNA sequence: TGTGCCAGCAGATTAGGGGCCCCGATGTCGGAGTTCTTC. Its translation is CASRLGAPMSEFF.

The chain is built from TRBV24-1 and TRBJ1-2, with no clear D. This CDR3 has 12 residues. The germline gives CDR1 KGHDR, CDR2 SFDVKD. V shed 7 bases and J shed 7 bases, with 12 bases lying between them. In DNA form, the CDR3 reads TGTGCCACCAGGCTTTTCAAGATTGGCTACACCTTC. Its translation is CATRLFKIGYTF.

This chain uses TRBV29-1 with TRBJ1-2, with 8 bases lining up with TRBD1. V was pared by 6 bases and J by 6 bases, with 6 bases of the junction left unmatched. This CDR3 contains 12 residues. Germline CDR1 and CDR2: SQVTM and ANQGSEA. CDR3 amino acids: CSVTTGEHGYTF. The CDR3 nucleotides are TGCAGCGTGACGACAGGGGAGCATGGCTACACCTTC. The full variable domain, its missing parts supplied by reference TRBV29-1 and TRBJ1-2, is SAVISQKPSRDICQRGTSLTIQCQVDSQVTMMFWYRQQPGQSLTLIATANQGSEATYESGFVIDKFPISRPNLTFSTLTVSNMSPEDSSIYLCSVTTGEHGYTFGSGTRLTVV.

The rearrangement joins TRBV11-2 to TRBJ2-1, with D perhaps TRBD2 (5 bases). The germline V gene encodes CDR1 SGHAT and CDR2 FQNNGV. This CDR3 contains 15 residues. Deletions cut 5 bases from V and 5 bases from J, with 16 bases between. The CDR3 spells CASSLWASADNEQFF. The DNA of the CDR3 is TGTGCCAGCAGCCTTTGGGCTTCAGCGGACAATGAGCAGTTCTTC. Full variable domain (outside the CDR3, taken from reference TRBV11-2 and TRBJ2-1): EAGVAQSPRYKIIEKRQSVAFWCNPISGHATLYWYQQILGQGPKLLIQFQNNGVVDDSQLPKDRFSAERLKGVDSTLKIQPAKLEDSAVYLCASSLWASADNEQFFGPGTRLTVL.

This clonotype was detected only once. The V call is TRBV27, the J call TRBJ1-5; the D gene is possibly TRBD1 (5 bases). The V and J ends lost 3 bases and 3 bases respectively, with 9 bases between them. This CDR3 is built from 14 residues. Germline-derived CDR1 and CDR2 are MNHEY and SMNVEV (reference sequence). The CDR3 is CASSFGGANQPQHF. DNA of the CDR3: TGTGCCAGCAGTTTTGGGGGTGCCAATCAGCCCCAGCATTTT.

The rearrangement joins TRBV5-1 to TRBJ2-1, with D perhaps TRBD1 or TRBD2 (5 bases each). CDR1 is SGHRS and CDR2 is YFSETQ in the germline V gene. V was clipped by 4 bases and J by 10 bases, with 18 bases between them. This CDR3 is built from 14 residues. In nucleotides, the CDR3 is TGCGCCAGCAGCCCGTGGGACGGATCTAGGGAGCAGTTCTTC. Protein product: CASSPWDGSREQFF.

This chain connects TRBV2 to TRBJ2-1, with 8 bases fitting TRBD2. The CDR3 has 14 residues. With V trimmed by 10 bases and J by 2 bases, 7 bases remained unmatched. Per the germline V gene, CDR1 is SNHLY and CDR2 is FYNNEI. Here the CDR3 DNA reads TGTGCCATCCCGAGCGGGAGTCCCTACAATGAGCAGTTCTTC. Translating it yields CAIPSGSPYNEQFF.

The chain couples TRBV3-1 to TRBJ1-1; weak D call: TRBD1 (5 bases). V was pared by 3 bases and J by 2 bases, with 10 bases between. Germline V lookup: CDR1 LGHDT, CDR2 YNNKEL (reference sequence). The CDR3 covers 14 residues. In DNA form, the CDR3 reads TGTGCCAGCAGCCAGGGGCATACTAACACTGAAGCTTTCTTT. It translates to CASSQGHTNTEAFF.